Shown below are 13 T cell receptor beta chains from a single sample sequenced in a study of blood T cell repertoires in COVID-19. Profiling relied on immunoSEQ multiplex PCR, and the TCRdb table lists in-frame clones only, not all of them. The sample carries about 160,000 clones, over 90% recorded once. Sequencing input: peripheral blood. These receptors were collected from a man aged 50 to 59 with acute or convalescent COVID-19.

The J gene is TRBJ1-4, the V gene TRBV5-1; a weak D match, TRBD1 (6 bases). Germline CDR1 is SGHRS and CDR2 is YFSETQ. This CDR3 has 16 residues. The V end was cut by 4 bases, the J end by 0 bases, with 13 bases between. CDR3 nucleotide sequence: TGCGCCAGCAGCACGGGGGGCACAACAACTAATGAAAAACTGTTTTTT. This gives the protein CASSTGGTTTNEKLFF.

The V and J genes are TRBV7-9 and TRBJ2-7; D possibly corresponds to TRBD1 (6 bases). Trimming shortened V by 5 bases and J by 2 bases, and 13 bases separated the two germline ends. The germline gives CDR1 SEHNR, CDR2 FQNEAQ (reference sequence). This CDR3 is 14 amino acids long. The chain's CDR3 is CASSRNDRPYEQYV. CDR3 bases: TGTGCCAGCAGCCGGAACGACAGGCCCTACGAGCAGTACGTC.

V and J are TRBV6-2 or TRBV6-3 and TRBJ2-7; D may be TRBD2 (5 bases). V lost 0 bases and J lost 5, with 20 bases in between. Germline V gene sequence: CDR1 MNHEY, CDR2 SVGEGT. The CDR3 is made up of 17 amino acids. CDR3 bases: TGTGCCAGCAGTTACTCGAGGGCAGAGGGTCCGTTCGACGAGCAGTACTTC. This encodes CASSYSRAEGPFDEQYF.

The chain carries TRBV5-6 and TRBJ2-7; tentatively, D is TRBD1 (6 bases). The CDR3 is made up of 14 amino acids. The germline V gene has CDR1 SGHDT and CDR2 YYEEEE. V dropped 1 base and J dropped 0 bases, with 8 bases sitting between them. CDR3 sequence reads: CASSLTGHSYEQYV. The CDR3 bases are TGTGCCAGCAGCTTGACGGGACACTCCTACGAGCAGTACGTC.

This chain connects TRBV9 to TRBJ2-3, with 9 nucleotides matching TRBD2. Germline assignment: CDR1 SGDLS and CDR2 YYNGEE. V lost 0 bases, J lost 3 bases, and 2 bases stayed unmatched. The CDR3 has 15 amino acids. CDR3 protein: CASSVASGTTDTQYF. The DNA for the CDR3 is TGTGCCAGCAGCGTAGCTAGCGGGACTACAGATACGCAGTATTTT.

This clone appeared a single time. This chain uses TRBV7-2 with TRBJ2-1; 7 bases fit TRBD2. This CDR3 is 16 amino acids long. V shed 1 base, J shed 0 bases, and the junction held 3 bases outside the gene matches. The germline V gene encodes CDR1 SGHTA and CDR2 FQGNSA. The CDR3 reads CASSLGPSGSYNEQFF. The CDR3, as DNA: TGTGCCAGCAGCTTAGGTCCTAGCGGCTCCTACAATGAGCAGTTCTTC.

A single count supports this clone. This chain joins TRBV27 and TRBJ1-6; D is undetermined. The CDR3 covers 16 residues. V was pared by 3 bases and J by 4 bases, with 13 bases between. CDR1 is MNHEY and CDR2 is SMNVEV in the germline V gene (reference sequence). The CDR3 nucleotides read TGTGCCAGCAGTTTCATCCAATCGGGTTATAATTCACCCCTCCACTTT. It codes for CASSFIQSGYNSPLHF.

The genes are TRBV3-1 (or the pseudogene TRBV3-2) and TRBJ1-2; D not resolved. V lost 2 bases and J 3 bases, leaving 10 bases between the germline ends. CDR3 length equals 14 residues. Germline CDR1 LGHDT, CDR2 YNNKEL (reference sequence). The DNA for the CDR3 is TGTGCCAGCAGCCAAATCGGGGTTGACTATGGCTACACCTTC. It translates to CASSQIGVDYGYTF.

The chain uses TRBV7-9 and TRBJ1-1; D is unclear. CDR1 and CDR2 from the germline V gene are SEHNR and FQNEAQ (reference sequence). V was clipped by 3 bases and J by 1 base, with 3 bases between them. This CDR3 has 12 amino acids. For the CDR3, the DNA is TGTGCCAGCAGCTTCCGGAACACTGAAGCTTTCTTT. As protein: CASSFRNTEAFF.

The chain recombines TRBV2 with TRBJ2-7, with D perhaps TRBD2 (6 bases). CDR3 length: 12 residues. V was pared by 6 bases and J by 9 bases, with 15 bases between. The germline CDR1 and CDR2 sequences are SNHLY and FYNNEI. This CDR3 is CASRGAGPVQYV. In nucleotides, the CDR3 is TGTGCCAGCAGAGGGGCGGGGCCGGTGCAGTACGTC.

The chain uses TRBV7-3 and TRBJ2-2; D gene unclear. CDR3 length: 14 amino acids. V was cut by 6 bases and J by 4 bases, with 12 bases left in between. Germline assignment: CDR1 SGHTA and CDR2 FQGTGA. This chain's CDR3 is CASSLSASTGELFF. The CDR3 coding sequence is TGTGCCAGCAGTCTTTCGGCTAGCACCGGGGAGCTGTTTTTT.

This chain links TRBV5-1 with TRBJ2-1; D is unclear. The germline V gene encodes CDR1 SGHRS and CDR2 YFSETQ. This CDR3 is 14 amino acids long. Trimming removed 0 bases from V and 4 bases from J, with 8 bases in between. The CDR3 is CASSLGERYNEQFF. CDR3 in DNA: TGCGCCAGCAGCTTGGGAGAACGGTACAATGAGCAGTTCTTC.

The J gene is TRBJ1-1, the V gene TRBV30; 11 bases align to TRBD1. This CDR3 is 14 amino acids long. Per the germline V gene, CDR1 is GTSNPN and CDR2 is SVGIG (reference sequence). Germline trimming cut 1 base from V and 3 bases from J; bases unmatched to any gene: 1. The chain's CDR3 is CAWSGTGGYTEAFF. The CDR3 bases are TGTGCCTGGAGTGGGACAGGGGGCTACACTGAAGCTTTCTTT.